The clone carrying this TCR beta chain was detected many times. Its specificity is not known. The CDR3 regions of TCR beta were amplified from RNA transcripts. Using the HTBI primer set, a first-round RT-PCR was run on the TCR CDR3. Each CDR3 protein is one row after TCRdb ran MiXCR on the multiplex PCR reads. The data hold nearly 600,000 distinct CDR3 sequences, with about 14% observed a single time. CDR3 size: 15 residues. V shed 5 bases, J shed 3 bases, and the junction held 7 bases outside the gene matches. This entry comes from a study of T cells in Graves' hyperthyroidism and ophthalmopathy. General study results and limits: Model predictions of ophthalmopathy came a median about six months before onset.

Sample: blood. The chain couples TRBV12-3 or TRBV12-4 to TRBJ2-7; 10 positions agree with TRBD1. The TCR comes from a woman between 18 and 29 years old with Graves' ophthalmopathy. CDR3 sequence: CASSPSGTGVYEQYF. CDR3 nucleotides: TGTGCCAGCAGTCCCTCCGGGACAGGGGTCTACGAGCAGTACTTC.